These 13 T cell receptor beta chains came from one sample sequenced in a study of shared clonotypes between healthy human individuals (TCRdb year 2020). The library was made by the immunoSEQ multiplex PCR assay. Not all clones reach the TCRdb copy of this immuneACCESS table, which keeps in-frame sequences only. Checked studies attribute under half of the gap to unresolved V genes and leave the rest unexplained. Counted in this sample were about 1 million clones; more than 60% of them appeared once. Over 1.3% of the sample is in the top ten clones. The sequenced sample consisted of memory CD4+ T cells sorted from blood. The meaning of the sample's cell subset or site label: CD45RA-negative fraction. The receptors shown here come from a young man in good health.

The rearrangement uses TRBV30 and TRBJ1-4; the D gene is possibly TRBD1 (5 bases). V lost 5 bases, J lost 4 bases, and 8 bases lay in between. CDR1 and CDR2 (germline): GTSNPN, SVGIG (reference sequence). The CDR3 runs to 12 residues. CDR3 residues: CAWAGINEKLFF. The DNA for the CDR3 is TGTGCCTGGGCAGGGATTAATGAAAAACTGTTTTTT.

To note about this clone: This sample also contains other DNA sequences that code for the same CDR3. The genes are TRBV4-2 and TRBJ2-1; 7 bases fit TRBD1. CDR3 size: 15 residues. Germline lookup yields CDR1 LGHNA and CDR2 YNFKEQ. The ends lost 0 bases at V and 1 base at J; junction bases unmatched: 0. The CDR3 DNA sequence: TGTGCCAGCAGCCAAGACAGGGGGTCCTACAATGAGCAGTTCTTC. Translated: CASSQDRGSYNEQFF.

This clone was observed a single time. V usage is TRBV2 and J usage is TRBJ2-5; 9 bases align to TRBD1. V dropped 2 bases and J dropped 4; count of bases not matched to a gene: 11. Per the germline V gene, CDR1 is SNHLY and CDR2 is FYNNEI. The CDR3 totals 17 residues. The DNA for the CDR3 is TGTGCCAGCAGTGAAAGGGGGGACAGGGTATTCGGAGAGACCCAGTACTTC. Residues: CASSERGDRVFGETQYF.

This clone has only a few counts. This chain links TRBV5-6 with TRBJ2-5; D not resolved. Germline V lookup: CDR1 SGHDT, CDR2 YYEEEE. Deletions cut 3 bases from V and 1 base from J, with 7 bases between. This CDR3 region has 13 residues. The CDR3 bases are TGTGCCAGCAGCTGGGTTGGCCAAGAGACCCAGTACTTC. Translated, it gives CASSWVGQETQYF.

This chain connects TRBV7-3 to TRBJ2-3, with 10 bases lining up with TRBD2. This CDR3 is built from 18 residues. CDR1 and CDR2 (germline): SGHTA, FQGTGA. With V trimmed by 1 base and J by 6 bases, 13 bases remained unmatched. CDR3 residues: CASSLRGSGGSLGDTQYF. The CDR3 DNA reads TGTGCCAGCAGCTTAAGGGGTAGCGGGGGGTCCCTAGGGGATACGCAGTATTTT.

This chain connects TRBV5-8 to TRBJ2-1; the match to TRBD2 covers 8 bases. Per the germline V gene, CDR1 is SGHTS and CDR2 is YDEGEE. CDR3 size: 13 residues. V lost 10 bases, J lost 4 bases, and 7 bases stayed unmatched. CDR3: CASAGARYNEQFF. The CDR3 DNA is TGTGCCTCAGCGGGAGCGCGTTACAATGAGCAGTTCTTC.

The gene calls are TRBV29-1 and TRBJ2-3; 14 bases fit TRBD2. Losses at the gene ends were 1 base for V and 2 bases for J; bases not matched to a gene: 2. Germline CDR1 is SQVTM and CDR2 is ANQGSEA. This CDR3 region has 16 residues. The CDR3 protein is CSVEGTSGGTTDTQYF. In DNA, the CDR3 is TGCAGCGTTGAAGGGACTAGCGGGGGGACCACAGATACGCAGTATTTT.

A few counts support this clone. The genes are TRBV18 and TRBJ1-2; no clear D gene. This CDR3 spans 14 amino acids. Germline-derived CDR1 and CDR2 are KGHSH and LQKENI. Trimming cost V 2 bases and J 4 bases, with 11 bases left between them. CDR3 DNA sequence: TGTGCCAGCTCACCATCGGCGCAGAGCTATGGCTACACCTTC. As protein: CASSPSAQSYGYTF.

The J gene is TRBJ1-5, the V gene TRBV6-1, with D uncertain. There are 14 residues in the CDR3. The V end was cut by 0 bases, the J end by 5 bases, with 8 bases between. Germline V gene data show CDR1 as MNHNS and CDR2 as SASEGT. For the CDR3, the DNA is TGTGCCAGCAGTGAAGCGCTCACCCATCAGCCCCAGCATTTT. Protein product: CASSEALTHQPQHF.

This chain connects TRBV19 to TRBJ2-7; D is perhaps TRBD1 (6 bases). V was trimmed by 5 bases and J by 6 bases, leaving 14 bases between them. CDR3 size: 13 residues. CDR1 LNHDA and CDR2 SQIVND come from the germline V gene (reference sequence). For the CDR3, the DNA is TGTGCCAGTAGTGTGACAGGTTTTGCCGAGCAGTACTTC. Amino acids: CASSVTGFAEQYF.

The chain uses TRBV30 and TRBJ2-2; D unclear. Looked up from germline, CDR1 is GTSNPN and CDR2 is SVGIG (reference sequence). CDR3 size: 15 residues. Trimming removed 3 bases from V and 2 bases from J, with 13 bases in between. DNA of the CDR3: TGTGCCTGGAGCCACTCTGCCAGTAACACCGGGGAGCTGTTTTTT. It yields the protein CAWSHSASNTGELFF.

Notes on this clone: Within the sample, other DNA sequences also encode this same CDR3. The chain links TRBV5-1 to TRBJ1-4; TRBD1 is a possible D gene (6 bases). The CDR3 is 14 amino acids. Germline V CDR1 and CDR2: SGHRS, YFSETQ. V shed 2 bases and J shed 3 bases, with 8 bases lying between them. The CDR3 DNA is TGCGCCAGCAGCTTACAGGGCCCTAATGAAAAACTGTTTTTT. Translating it yields CASSLQGPNEKLFF.

The chain uses TRBV9 and TRBJ1-2; D is unresolved. CDR1 is SGDLS and CDR2 is YYNGEE in the germline V gene. There are 14 residues in the CDR3. Trimming pared 4 bases from V and 2 bases from J, leaving 12 bases between. The CDR3, as DNA: TGTGCCAGCAGCCCCCGGCTCCCCAACTATGGCTACACCTTC. As protein: CASSPRLPNYGYTF.